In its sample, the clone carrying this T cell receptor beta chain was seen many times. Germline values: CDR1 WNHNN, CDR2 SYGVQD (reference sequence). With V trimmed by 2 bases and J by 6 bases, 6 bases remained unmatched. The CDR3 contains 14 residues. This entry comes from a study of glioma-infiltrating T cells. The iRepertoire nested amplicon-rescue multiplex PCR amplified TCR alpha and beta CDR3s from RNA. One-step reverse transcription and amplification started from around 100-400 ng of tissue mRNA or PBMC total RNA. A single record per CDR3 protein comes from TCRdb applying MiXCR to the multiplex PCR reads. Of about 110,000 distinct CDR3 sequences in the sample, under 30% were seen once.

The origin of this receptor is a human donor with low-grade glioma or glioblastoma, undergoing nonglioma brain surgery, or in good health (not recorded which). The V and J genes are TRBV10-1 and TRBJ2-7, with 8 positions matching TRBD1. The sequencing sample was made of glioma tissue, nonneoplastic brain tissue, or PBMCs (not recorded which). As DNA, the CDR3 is TGCGCCAGCAGTGAGATGGACAGGGTGGGCGAGCAGTACTTC. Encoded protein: CASSEMDRVGEQYF.